This T cell receptor beta chain was sequenced for a study of cytomegalovirus exposure and HLA in healthy donors. Deletions cut 1 base from V and 10 bases from J, with 20 bases between. The CDR3 loop spans 16 amino acids. From germline, CDR1 is MGHRA and CDR2 YSYEKL. The protocol was immunoSEQ multiplex PCR, while the TCRdb copy is restricted to in-frame clones and leaves out a portion. Seen here are roughly 200,000 clones, roughly 86% observed once, and the top ten hold roughly 6.6%. The material sequenced was PBMCs. This TCR came from a man aged 30 to 45 in good health and CMV-seropositive. The chain joins TRBV4-1 to TRBJ1-5; D uncertain. CDR3 residues: CASSQGPYEPPIPQHF. CDR3 coding DNA: TGCGCCAGCAGCCAAGGGCCGTACGAGCCTCCTATTCCCCAGCATTTT.